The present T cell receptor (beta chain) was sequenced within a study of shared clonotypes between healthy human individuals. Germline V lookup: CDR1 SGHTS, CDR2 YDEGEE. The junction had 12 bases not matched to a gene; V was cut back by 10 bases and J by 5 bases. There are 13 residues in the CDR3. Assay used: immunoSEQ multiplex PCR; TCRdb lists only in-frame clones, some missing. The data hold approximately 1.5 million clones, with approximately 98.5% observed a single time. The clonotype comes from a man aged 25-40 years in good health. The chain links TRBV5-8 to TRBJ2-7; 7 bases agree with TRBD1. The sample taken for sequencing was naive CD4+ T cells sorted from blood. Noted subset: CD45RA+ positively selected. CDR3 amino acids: CAAPQGPLDEQYF. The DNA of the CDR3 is TGTGCCGCTCCACAGGGGCCCCTTGACGAGCAGTACTTC.